The table lists the clone carrying this T cell receptor beta chain with a count of one. The sample is drawn from a study of blood T cell repertoires in COVID-19. V lost 3 bases and J 1 base, leaving 6 bases between the germline ends. The CDR3 loop spans 13 amino acids. The germline V gene encodes CDR1 MNHEY and CDR2 SMNVEV (reference sequence). Only in-frame clones appear in the TCRdb table, and some are missing; sequencing was by immunoSEQ multiplex PCR. The sample contains fewer than 250,000 clones, 80% to 95% of which appear only once. The TCR sequence derives from a young man with COVID-19, enrolled during active disease. Sequenced sample: peripheral blood. The V call is TRBV27, the J call TRBJ1-1; D ambiguous. The CDR3 nucleotides are TGTGCCAGCAGTTTTATGGCGAACACTGAAGCTTTCTTT. Amino acid sequence: CASSFMANTEAFF.